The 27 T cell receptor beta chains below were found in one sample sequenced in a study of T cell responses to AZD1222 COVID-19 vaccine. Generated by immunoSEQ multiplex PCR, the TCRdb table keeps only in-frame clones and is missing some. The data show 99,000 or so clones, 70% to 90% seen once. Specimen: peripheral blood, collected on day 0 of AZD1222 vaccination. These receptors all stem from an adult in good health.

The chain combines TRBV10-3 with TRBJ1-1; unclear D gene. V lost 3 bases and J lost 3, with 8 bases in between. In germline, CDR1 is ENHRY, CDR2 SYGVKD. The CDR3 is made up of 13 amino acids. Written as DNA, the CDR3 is TGTGCCATCAGTGAAAACGGGTACACTGAAGCTTTCTTT. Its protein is CAISENGYTEAFF.

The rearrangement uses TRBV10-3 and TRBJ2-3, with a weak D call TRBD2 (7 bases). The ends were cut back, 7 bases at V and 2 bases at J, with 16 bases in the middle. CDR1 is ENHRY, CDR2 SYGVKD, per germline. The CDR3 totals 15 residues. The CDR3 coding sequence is TGTGCCATCACCAATAGGGGGGGCATCACAGATACGCAGTATTTT. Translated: CAITNRGGITDTQYF.

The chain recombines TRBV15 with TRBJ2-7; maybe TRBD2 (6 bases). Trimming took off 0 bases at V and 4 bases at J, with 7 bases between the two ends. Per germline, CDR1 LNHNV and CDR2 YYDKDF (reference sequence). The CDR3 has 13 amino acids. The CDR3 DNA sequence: TGTGCCACCAGCAGAGAGGGAGGTTACGAGCAGTACTTC. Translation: CATSREGGYEQYF.

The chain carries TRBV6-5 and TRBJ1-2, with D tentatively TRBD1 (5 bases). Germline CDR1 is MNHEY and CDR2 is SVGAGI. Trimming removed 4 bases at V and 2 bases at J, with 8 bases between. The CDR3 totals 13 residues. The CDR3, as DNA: TGTGCCAGCAGTTTGGACAAAAACTATGGCTACACCTTC. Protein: CASSLDKNYGYTF.

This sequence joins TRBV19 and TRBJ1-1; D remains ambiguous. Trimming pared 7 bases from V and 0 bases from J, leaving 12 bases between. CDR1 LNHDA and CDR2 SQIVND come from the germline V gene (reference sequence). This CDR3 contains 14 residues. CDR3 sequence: CASIRRGMNTEAFF. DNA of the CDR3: TGTGCCAGTATTCGCCGAGGAATGAACACTGAAGCTTTCTTT.

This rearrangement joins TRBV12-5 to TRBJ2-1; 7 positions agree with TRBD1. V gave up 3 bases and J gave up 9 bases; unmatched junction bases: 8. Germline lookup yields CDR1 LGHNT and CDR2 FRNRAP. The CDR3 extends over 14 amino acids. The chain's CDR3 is CASGLGSGGGEQFF. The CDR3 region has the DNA TGTGCTAGTGGTTTAGGTTCAGGGGGTGGTGAGCAGTTCTTC.

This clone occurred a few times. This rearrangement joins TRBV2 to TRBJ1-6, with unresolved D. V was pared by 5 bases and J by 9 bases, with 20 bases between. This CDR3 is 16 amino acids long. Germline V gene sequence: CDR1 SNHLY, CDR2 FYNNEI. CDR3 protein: CASSISPDNSGSPLHF. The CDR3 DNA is TGTGCCAGCAGTATCTCCCCCGATAATAGCGGTTCACCCCTCCACTTT.

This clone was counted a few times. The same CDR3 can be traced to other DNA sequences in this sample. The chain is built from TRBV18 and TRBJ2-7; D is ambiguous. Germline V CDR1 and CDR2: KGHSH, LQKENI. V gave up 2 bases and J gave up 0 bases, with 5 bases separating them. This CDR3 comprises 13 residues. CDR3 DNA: TGTGCCAGCTCACCAGGCAGCTCCTACGAGCAGTACGTC. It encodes CASSPGSSYEQYV.

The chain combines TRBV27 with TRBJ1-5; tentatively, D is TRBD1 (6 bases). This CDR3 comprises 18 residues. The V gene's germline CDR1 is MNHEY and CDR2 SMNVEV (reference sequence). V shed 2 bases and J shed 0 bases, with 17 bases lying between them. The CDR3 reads CASSLRGIGGASNQPQHF. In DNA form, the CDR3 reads TGTGCCAGCAGTTTAAGGGGGATCGGGGGGGCTAGCAATCAGCCCCAGCATTTT.

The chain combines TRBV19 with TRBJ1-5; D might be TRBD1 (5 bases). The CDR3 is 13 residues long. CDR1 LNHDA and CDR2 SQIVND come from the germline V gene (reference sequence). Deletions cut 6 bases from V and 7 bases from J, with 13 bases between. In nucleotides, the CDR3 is TGTGCCAGTAGGAGACAGTACGGGCAGCCCCAGCATTTT. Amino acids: CASRRQYGQPQHF.

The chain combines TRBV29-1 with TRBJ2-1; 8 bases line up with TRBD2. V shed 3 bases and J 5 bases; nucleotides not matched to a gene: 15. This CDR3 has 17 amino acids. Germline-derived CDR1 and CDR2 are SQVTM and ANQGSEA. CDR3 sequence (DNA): TGCAGCGTTGAGGGTTTTTTGGCGGGAGGTACTAACAATGAGCAGTTCTTC. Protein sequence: CSVEGFLAGGTNNEQFF.

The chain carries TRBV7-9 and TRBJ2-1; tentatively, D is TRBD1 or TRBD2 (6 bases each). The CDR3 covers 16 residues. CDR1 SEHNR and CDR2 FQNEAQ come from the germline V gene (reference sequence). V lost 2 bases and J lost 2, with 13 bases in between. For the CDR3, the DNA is TGTGCCAGCAGCTTATTATCGGGGGCCACCTACAATGAGCAGTTCTTC. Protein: CASSLLSGATYNEQFF. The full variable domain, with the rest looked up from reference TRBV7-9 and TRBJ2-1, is DTGVSQNPRHKITKRGQNVTFRCDPISEHNRLYWYRQTLGQGPEFLTYFQNEAQLEKSRLLSDRFSAERPKGSFSTLEIQRTEQGDSAMYLCASSLLSGATYNEQFFGPGTRLTVL.

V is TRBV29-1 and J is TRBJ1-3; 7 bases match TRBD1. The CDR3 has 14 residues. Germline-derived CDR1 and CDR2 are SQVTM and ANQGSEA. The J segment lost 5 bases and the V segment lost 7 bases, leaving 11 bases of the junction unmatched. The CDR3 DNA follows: TGCAGCGCCAGGGACAGTGGGTCCAGAAACACCATATATTTT. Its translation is CSARDSGSRNTIYF.

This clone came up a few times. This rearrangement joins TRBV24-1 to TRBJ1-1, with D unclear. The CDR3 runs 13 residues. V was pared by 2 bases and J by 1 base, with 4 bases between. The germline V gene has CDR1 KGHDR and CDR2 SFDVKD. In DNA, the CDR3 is TGTGCCACCAGTGATTACAGGAACACTGAAGCTTTCTTT. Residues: CATSDYRNTEAFF.

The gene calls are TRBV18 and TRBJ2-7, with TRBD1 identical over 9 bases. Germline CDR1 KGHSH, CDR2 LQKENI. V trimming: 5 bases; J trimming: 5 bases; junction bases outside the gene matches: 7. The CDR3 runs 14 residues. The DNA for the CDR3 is TGTGCCAGCTCAACCCGACAGGGGGGGCACGAGCAGTACTTC. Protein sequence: CASSTRQGGHEQYF.

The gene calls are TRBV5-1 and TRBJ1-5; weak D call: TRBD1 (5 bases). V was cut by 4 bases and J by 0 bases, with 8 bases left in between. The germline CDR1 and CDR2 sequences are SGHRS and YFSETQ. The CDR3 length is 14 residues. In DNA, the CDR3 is TGCGCCAGCAGCCGGGACGGTAGCAATCAGCCCCAGCATTTT. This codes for CASSRDGSNQPQHF.

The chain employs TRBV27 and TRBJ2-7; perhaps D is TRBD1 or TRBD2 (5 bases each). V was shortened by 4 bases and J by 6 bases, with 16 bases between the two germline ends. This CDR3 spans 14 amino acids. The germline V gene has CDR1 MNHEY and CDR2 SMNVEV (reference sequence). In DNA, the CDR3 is TGTGCCAGCAGTTCCCTATTTGGGACCTCCGAGCAGTACGTC. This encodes CASSSLFGTSEQYV.

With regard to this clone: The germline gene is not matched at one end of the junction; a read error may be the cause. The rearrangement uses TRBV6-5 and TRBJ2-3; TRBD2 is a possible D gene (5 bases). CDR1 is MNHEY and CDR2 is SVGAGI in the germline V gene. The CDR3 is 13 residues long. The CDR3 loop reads CAARRGGTDTQYF. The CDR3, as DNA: TGTGCCGCAAGACGAGGAGGCACGGATACGCAGTATTTT.

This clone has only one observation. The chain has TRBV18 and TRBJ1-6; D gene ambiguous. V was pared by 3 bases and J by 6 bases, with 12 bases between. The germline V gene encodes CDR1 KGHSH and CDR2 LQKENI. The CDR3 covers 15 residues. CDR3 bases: TGTGCCAGCTCACCGCAGGAGCCCGGTAATTCACCCCTCCACTTT. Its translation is CASSPQEPGNSPLHF.

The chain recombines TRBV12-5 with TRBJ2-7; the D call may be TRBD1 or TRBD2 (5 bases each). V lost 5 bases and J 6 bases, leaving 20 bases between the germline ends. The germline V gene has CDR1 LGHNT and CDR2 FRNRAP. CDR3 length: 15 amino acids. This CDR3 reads CASGHLGAGMGEQYF. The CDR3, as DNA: TGTGCTAGTGGTCACCTCGGGGCAGGGATGGGCGAGCAGTACTTC.

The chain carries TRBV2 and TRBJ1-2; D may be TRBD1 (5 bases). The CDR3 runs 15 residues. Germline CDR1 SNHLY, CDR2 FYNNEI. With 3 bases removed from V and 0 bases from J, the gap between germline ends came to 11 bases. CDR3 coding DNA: TGTGCCAGCAGTGAGGGGGGACCAGCTAACTATGGCTACACCTTC. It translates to CASSEGGPANYGYTF.

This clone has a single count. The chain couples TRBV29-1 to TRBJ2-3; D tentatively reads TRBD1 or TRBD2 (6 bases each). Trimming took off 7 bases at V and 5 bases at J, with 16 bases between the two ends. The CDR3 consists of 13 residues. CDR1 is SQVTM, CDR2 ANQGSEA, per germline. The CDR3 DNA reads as TGCAGCGGGGACACGGGAGAAATAGATACGCAGTATTTT. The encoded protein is CSGDTGEIDTQYF.

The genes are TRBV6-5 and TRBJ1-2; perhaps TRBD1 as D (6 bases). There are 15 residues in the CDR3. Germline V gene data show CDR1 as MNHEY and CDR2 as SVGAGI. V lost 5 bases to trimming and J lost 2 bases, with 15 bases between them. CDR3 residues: CASSRDTLANYGYTF. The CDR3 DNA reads TGTGCCAGCAGTAGGGACACTTTGGCGAACTATGGCTACACCTTC.

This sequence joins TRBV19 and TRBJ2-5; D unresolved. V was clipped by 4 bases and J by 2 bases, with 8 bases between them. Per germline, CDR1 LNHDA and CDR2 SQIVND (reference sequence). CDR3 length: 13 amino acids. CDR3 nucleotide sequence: TGTGCCAGTAGTACTCTGGAACAAGAGACCCAGTACTTC. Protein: CASSTLEQETQYF.

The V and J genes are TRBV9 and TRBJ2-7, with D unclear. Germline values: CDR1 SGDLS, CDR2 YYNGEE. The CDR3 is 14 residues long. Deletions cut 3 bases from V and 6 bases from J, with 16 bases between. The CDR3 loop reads CASSAGSFLGEQYF. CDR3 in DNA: TGTGCCAGCAGCGCCGGGTCGTTCCTCGGCGAGCAGTACTTC.

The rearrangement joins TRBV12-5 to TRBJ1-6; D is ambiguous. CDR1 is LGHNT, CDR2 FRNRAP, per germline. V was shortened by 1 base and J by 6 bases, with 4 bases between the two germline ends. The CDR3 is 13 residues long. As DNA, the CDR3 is TGTGCTAGTGGTTTGGAAGTTAATTCACCCCTCCACTTT. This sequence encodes CASGLEVNSPLHF. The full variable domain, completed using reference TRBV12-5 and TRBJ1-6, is DARVTQTPRHKVTEMGQEVTMRCQPILGHNTVFWYRQTMMQGLELLAYFRNRAPLDDSGMPKDRFSAEMPDATLATLKIQPSEPRDSAVYFCASGLEVNSPLHFGNGTRLTVT.

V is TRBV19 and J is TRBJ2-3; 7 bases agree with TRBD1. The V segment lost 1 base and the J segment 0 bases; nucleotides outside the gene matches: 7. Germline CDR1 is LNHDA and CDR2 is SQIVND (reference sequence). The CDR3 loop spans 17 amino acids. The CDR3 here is CASSIGSGQASTDTQYF. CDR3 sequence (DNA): TGTGCCAGTAGTATAGGGTCAGGACAGGCTAGCACAGATACGCAGTATTTT.